This TCR beta chain was obtained from a study of response to subunit inactivated influenza vaccine. General study findings and limits: Each seasonal influenza vaccination, the authors suggested, recruits few new T cells.

Details on this clonotype: What it binds is unknown.

The CDR3 has 15 residues. From germline, CDR1 is SNHLY and CDR2 FYNNEI. V was trimmed by 1 base and J by 1 base, leaving 10 bases between them. Each CDR3 protein gets one entry after TCRdb re-called the RT-PCR reads with MiXCR. The top ten hold less than 4% of the sample, which has 500,000 to 600,000 distinct CDR3 sequences, approximately 17% seen once. The sequence was obtained from a man aged 50 to 69 who received an inactivated influenza vaccine. The J gene is TRBJ2-5, the V gene TRBV2; D uncertain. Sample: CD4+ T cells sorted from PBMCs, taken roughly 24 months after vaccination. The CDR3 is CASSEDGAAQETQYF. In DNA form, the CDR3 reads TGTGCCAGCAGTGAAGATGGAGCAGCCCAAGAGACCCAGTACTTC.